Here is one T cell receptor (beta chain) with its context. Its target is unknown. Under the ViraFEST assay, PBMC were stimulated with viral peptide pools so that antigen-specific CD4+ T cells expanded. Sequencing was performed afterwards. Isolation of CD4+ T cells took place after nine to ten days of culture. Nucleocapsid antibodies stayed negative before and after vaccination, showing no earlier SARS-CoV-2 infection. The CDR3 spans 17 residues. This specimen belongs to a study of vaccination effects on CD4 cells after COVID-19. Method: immunoSEQ multiplex PCR; TCRdb's copy keeps in-frame clones and lacks some. This table holds 74,000 or so clones, about four fifths found once.

The receptor comes from a human donor who received a COVID-19 vaccine. The sequencing here drew on CD4+ T cells from PBMCs cultured with SARS-CoV-2 spike peptides, taken before COVID-19 vaccination. The chain carries TRBV21-1 and TRBJ2-7; whether TRBD2, the table's D call, matches the DNA was not checked. TRBV21-1 is a pseudogene segment. In nucleotides, the CDR3 is TGTGCCAGCAGCAAAGGACGAGAGGGTAGGAGCTCCTACGAGCAGTACGTC. Translated, it gives CASSKGREGRSSYEQYV.